This TCR beta chain is drawn from a study of blood T cell repertoires in COVID-19. This CDR3 spans 15 amino acids. Germline V lookup: CDR1 SQVTM, CDR2 ANQGSEA. With V trimmed by 7 bases and J by 0 bases, 7 bases remained unmatched. This table comes from immunoSEQ multiplex PCR, and its TCRdb copy is limited to in-frame clones, with some not included. This table holds 95,000 to 110,000 clones, roughly 90% found once. Sequencing was carried out using peripheral blood. The rearrangement uses TRBV29-1 and TRBJ2-3; 10 bases map to TRBD1. The sequence derives from a woman older than 75 in a cohort sampled during active COVID-19. The CDR3 bases are TGCAGCGGGACAGGGGGGACTACCAGCACAGATACGCAGTATTTT. Amino acids: CSGTGGTTSTDTQYF.